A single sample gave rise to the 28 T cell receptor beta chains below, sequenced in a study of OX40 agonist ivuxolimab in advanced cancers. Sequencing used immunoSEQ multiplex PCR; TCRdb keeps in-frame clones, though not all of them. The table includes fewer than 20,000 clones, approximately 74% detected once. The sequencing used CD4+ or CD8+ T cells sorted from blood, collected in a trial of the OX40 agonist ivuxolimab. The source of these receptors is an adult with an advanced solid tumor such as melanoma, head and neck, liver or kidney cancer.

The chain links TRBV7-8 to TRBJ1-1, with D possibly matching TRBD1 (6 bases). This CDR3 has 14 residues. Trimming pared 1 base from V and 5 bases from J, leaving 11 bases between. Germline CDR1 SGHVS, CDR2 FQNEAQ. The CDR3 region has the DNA TGTGCCAGCAGCTTAGGGCAGGGGAGGACTGAAGCTTTCTTT. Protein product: CASSLGQGRTEAFF.

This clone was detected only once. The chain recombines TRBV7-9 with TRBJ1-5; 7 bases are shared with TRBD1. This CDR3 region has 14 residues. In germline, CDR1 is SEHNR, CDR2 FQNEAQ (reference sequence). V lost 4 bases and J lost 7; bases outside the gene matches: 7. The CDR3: CASSSGGTAQPQHF. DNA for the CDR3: TGTGCCAGCAGCTCGGGGGGGACAGCGCAGCCCCAGCATTTT.

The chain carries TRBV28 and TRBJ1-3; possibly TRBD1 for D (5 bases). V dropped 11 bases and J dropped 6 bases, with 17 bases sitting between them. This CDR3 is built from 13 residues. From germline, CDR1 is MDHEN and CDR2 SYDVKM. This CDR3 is CAGADPLKNTIYF. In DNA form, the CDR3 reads TGTGCCGGGGCAGACCCCCTGAAAAACACCATATATTTT. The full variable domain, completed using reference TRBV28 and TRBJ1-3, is DVKVTQSSRYLVKRTGEKVFLECVQDMDHENMFWYRQDPGLGLRLIYFSYDVKMKEKGDIPEGYSVSREKKERFSLILESASTNQTSMYLCAGADPLKNTIYFGEGSWLTVV.

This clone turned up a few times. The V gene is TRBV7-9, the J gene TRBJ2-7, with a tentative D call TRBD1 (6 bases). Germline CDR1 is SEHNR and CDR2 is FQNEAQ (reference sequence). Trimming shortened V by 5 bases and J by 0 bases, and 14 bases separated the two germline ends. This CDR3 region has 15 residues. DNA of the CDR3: TGTGCCAGCAGCCCAAGCACAGGGAGCTCCTACGAGCAGTACTTC. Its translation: CASSPSTGSSYEQYF.

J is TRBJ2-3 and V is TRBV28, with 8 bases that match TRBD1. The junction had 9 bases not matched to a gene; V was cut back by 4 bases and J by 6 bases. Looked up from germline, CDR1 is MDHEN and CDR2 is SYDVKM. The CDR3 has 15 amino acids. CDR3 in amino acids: CASSSGTGGSDTQYF. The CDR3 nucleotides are TGTGCCAGCAGTTCGGGGACAGGTGGATCGGATACGCAGTATTTT.

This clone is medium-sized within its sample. CDR3 in DNA: TGTGCCAGCAGCCCCCAGACAGGGATCCCTGAGCAGTTCTTC. Translated: CASSPQTGIPEQFF. The gene calls are TRBV7-9 and TRBJ2-1; 7 nucleotides match TRBD1. J gave up 9 bases and V 5 bases, and 10 bases lay outside the gene matches. The germline V gene has CDR1 SEHNR and CDR2 FQNEAQ (reference sequence). The CDR3 has 14 residues. Full variable domain (outside the CDR3, taken from reference TRBV7-9 and TRBJ2-1): DTGVSQNPRHKITKRGQNVTFRCDPISEHNRLYWYRQTLGQGPEFLTYFQNEAQLEKSRLLSDRFSAERPKGSFSTLEIQRTEQGDSAMYLCASSPQTGIPEQFFGPGTRLTVL.

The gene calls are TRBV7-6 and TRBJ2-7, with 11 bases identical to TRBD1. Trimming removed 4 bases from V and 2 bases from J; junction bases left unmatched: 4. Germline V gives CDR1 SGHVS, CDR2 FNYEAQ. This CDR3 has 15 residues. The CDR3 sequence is CASSSGQGGPYEQYF. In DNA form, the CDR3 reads TGTGCCAGCAGCTCGGGACAGGGGGGACCCTACGAGCAGTACTTC.

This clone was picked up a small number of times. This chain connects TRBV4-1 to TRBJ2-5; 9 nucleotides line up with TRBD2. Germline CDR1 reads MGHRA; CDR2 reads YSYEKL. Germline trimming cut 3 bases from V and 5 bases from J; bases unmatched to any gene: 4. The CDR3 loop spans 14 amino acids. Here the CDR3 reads CASSQTSGRETQYF. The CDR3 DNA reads TGCGCCAGCAGCCAGACTAGCGGTCGGGAGACCCAGTACTTC.

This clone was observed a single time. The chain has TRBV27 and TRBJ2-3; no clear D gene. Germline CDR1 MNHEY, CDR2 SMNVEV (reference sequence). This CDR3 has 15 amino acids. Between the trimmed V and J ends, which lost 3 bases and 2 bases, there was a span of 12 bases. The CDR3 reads CASSFSVADTDTQYF. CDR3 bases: TGTGCCAGCAGTTTTTCCGTTGCAGACACAGATACGCAGTATTTT.

CDR3 protein: CASSDGGPLLALDTQYF. CDR3 DNA: TGTGCCAGCAGTGATGGAGGACCCCTCCTGGCCCTCGATACGCAGTATTTT. V gene TRBV6-1 combines with J gene TRBJ2-3, with D possibly being TRBD2 (5 bases). The ends were cut back, 3 bases at V and 6 bases at J, with 22 bases in the middle. The CDR3 extends over 17 amino acids. The germline V gene has CDR1 MNHNS and CDR2 SASEGT.

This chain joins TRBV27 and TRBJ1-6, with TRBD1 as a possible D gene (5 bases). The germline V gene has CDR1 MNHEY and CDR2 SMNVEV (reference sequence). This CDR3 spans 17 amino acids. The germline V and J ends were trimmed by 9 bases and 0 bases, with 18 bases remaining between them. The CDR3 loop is CASLAGDPSSYNSPLHF. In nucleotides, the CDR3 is TGTGCCAGTCTTGCGGGGGACCCAAGCTCCTATAATTCACCCCTCCACTTT.

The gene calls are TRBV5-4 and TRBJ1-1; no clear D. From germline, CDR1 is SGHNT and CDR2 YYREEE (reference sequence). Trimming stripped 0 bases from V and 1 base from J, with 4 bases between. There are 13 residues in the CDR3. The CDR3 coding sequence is TGTGCCAGCAGCTTGGTATCGAACACTGAAGCTTTCTTT. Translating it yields CASSLVSNTEAFF. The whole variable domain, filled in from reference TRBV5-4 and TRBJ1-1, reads ETGVTQSPTHLIKTRGQQVTLRCSSQSGHNTVSWYQQALGQGPQFIFQYYREEENGRGNFPPRFSGLQFPNYSSELNVNALELDDSALYLCASSLVSNTEAFFGQGTRLTVV.

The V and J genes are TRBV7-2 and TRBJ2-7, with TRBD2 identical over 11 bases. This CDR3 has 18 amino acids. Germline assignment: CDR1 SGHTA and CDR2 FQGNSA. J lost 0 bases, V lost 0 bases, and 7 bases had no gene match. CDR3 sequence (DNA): TGTGCCAGCAGCTTAGCGGCAACCGGGACTAGCGGCTCCTACGAGCAGTACTTC. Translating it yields CASSLAATGTSGSYEQYF.

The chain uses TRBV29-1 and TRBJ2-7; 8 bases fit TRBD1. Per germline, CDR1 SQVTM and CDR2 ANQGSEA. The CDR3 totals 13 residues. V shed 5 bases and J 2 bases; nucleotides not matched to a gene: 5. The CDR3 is CSVRTGTAYEQYF. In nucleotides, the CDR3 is TGCAGCGTTAGGACAGGGACGGCCTACGAGCAGTACTTC.

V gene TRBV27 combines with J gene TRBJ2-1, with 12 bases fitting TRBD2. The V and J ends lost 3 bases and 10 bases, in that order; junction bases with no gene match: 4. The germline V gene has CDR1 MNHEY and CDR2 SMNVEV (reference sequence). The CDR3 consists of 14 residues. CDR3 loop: CASSFAGTSGEQFF. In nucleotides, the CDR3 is TGTGCCAGCAGTTTCGCTGGGACTAGCGGGGAGCAGTTCTTC.

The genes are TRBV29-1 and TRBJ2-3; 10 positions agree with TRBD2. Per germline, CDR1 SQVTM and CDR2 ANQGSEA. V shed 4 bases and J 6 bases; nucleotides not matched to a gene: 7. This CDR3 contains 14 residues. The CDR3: CSVVASGRGDTQYF. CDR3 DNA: TGCAGCGTTGTGGCTAGCGGGAGAGGGGATACGCAGTATTTT.

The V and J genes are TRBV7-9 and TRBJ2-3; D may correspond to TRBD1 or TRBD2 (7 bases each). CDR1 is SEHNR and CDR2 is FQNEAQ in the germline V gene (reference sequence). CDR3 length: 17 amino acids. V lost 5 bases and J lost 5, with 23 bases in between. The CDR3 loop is CASSTGVGAGDLDTQYF. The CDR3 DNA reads TGTGCCAGCAGCACAGGGGTCGGGGCGGGAGACTTAGATACGCAGTATTTT. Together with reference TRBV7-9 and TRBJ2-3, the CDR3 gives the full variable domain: DTGVSQNPRHKITKRGQNVTFRCDPISEHNRLYWYRQTLGQGPEFLTYFQNEAQLEKSRLLSDRFSAERPKGSFSTLEIQRTEQGDSAMYLCASSTGVGAGDLDTQYFGPGTRLTVL.

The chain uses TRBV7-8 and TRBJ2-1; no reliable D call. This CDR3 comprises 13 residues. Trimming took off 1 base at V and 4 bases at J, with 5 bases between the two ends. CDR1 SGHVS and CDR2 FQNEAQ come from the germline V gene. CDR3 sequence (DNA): TGTGCCAGCAGCTTAGATCAATACAATGAGCAGTTCTTC. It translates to CASSLDQYNEQFF.

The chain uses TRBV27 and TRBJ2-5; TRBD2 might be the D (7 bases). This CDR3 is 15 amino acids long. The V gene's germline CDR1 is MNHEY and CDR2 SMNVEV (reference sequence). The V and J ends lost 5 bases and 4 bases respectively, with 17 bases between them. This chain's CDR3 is CASSPGGPGGETQYF. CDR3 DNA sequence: TGTGCCAGCAGTCCCGGGGGGCCGGGGGGAGAGACCCAGTACTTC.

The DNA of the CDR3 is TGTGCCAGCAGCAAAGCGCGTAGGGGGCACACAGATACGCAGTATTTT. Translation: CASSKARRGHTDTQYF. This sequence joins TRBV21-1 and TRBJ2-3; the tabulated D call, TRBD1, remains unverified against the DNA. TRBV21-1 is termed a pseudogene. This CDR3 region has 16 residues.

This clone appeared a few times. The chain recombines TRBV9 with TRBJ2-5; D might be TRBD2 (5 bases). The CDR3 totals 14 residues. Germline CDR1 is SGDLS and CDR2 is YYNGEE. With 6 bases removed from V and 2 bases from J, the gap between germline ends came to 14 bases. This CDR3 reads CASNGGASQETQYF. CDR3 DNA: TGTGCCAGCAATGGAGGCGCATCTCAAGAGACCCAGTACTTC.

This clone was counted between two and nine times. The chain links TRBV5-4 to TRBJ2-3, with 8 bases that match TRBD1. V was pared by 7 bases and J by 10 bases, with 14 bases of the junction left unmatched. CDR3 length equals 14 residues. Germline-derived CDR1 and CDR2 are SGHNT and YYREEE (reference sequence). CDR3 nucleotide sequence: TGTGCCAGCGGGTCGACAGGGGACGGACCACCGCAGTATTTT. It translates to CASGSTGDGPPQYF.

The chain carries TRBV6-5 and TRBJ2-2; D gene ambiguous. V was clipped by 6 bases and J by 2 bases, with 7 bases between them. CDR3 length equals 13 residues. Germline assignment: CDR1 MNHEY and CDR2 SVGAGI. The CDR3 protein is CASRQENTGELFF. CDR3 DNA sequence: TGTGCCAGCAGGCAGGAAAACACCGGGGAGCTGTTTTTT.

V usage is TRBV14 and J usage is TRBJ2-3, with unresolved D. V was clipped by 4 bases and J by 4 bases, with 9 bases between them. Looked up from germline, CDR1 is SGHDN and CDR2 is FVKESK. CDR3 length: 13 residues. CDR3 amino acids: CASSPFGADTQYF. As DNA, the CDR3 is TGTGCCAGCAGCCCTTTTGGCGCAGATACGCAGTATTTT.

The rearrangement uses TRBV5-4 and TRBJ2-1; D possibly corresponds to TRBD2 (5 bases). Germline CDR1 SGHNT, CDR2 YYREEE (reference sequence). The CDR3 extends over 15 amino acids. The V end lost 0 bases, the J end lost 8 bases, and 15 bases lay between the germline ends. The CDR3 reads CASSLDRLPGDEQFF. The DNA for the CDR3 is TGTGCCAGCAGCTTGGATCGGCTCCCCGGGGATGAGCAGTTCTTC.

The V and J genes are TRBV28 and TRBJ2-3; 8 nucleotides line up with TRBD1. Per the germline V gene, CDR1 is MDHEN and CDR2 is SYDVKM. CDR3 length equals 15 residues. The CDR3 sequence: CGTSTGALSTDTQYF. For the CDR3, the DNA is TGTGGAACCTCGACAGGGGCGTTGAGCACAGATACGCAGTATTTT. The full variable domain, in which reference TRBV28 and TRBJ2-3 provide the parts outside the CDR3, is DVKVTQSSRYLVKRTGEKVFLECVQDMDHENMFWYRQDPGLGLRLIYFSYDVKMKEKGDIPEGYSVSREKKERFSLILESASTNQTSMYLCGTSTGALSTDTQYFGPGTRLTVL.

The CDR3 loop reads CASSLSGRDGYTF. The CDR3 coding sequence is TGTGCCAGCAGCCTCTCCGGACGGGACGGCTACACCTTC. The chain employs TRBV6-6 and TRBJ1-2; TRBD1 might be the D (5 bases). Trimming removed 6 bases at V and 8 bases at J, with 16 bases between. Germline values: CDR1 MNHNY, CDR2 SVGAGI (reference sequence). The CDR3 is 13 residues long.

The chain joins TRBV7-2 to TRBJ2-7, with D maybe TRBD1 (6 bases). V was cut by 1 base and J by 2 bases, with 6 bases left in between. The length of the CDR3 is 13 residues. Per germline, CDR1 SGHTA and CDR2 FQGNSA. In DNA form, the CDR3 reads TGTGCCAGCAGCTTAGGGGACACCTACGAGCAGTACTTC. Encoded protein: CASSLGDTYEQYF.